The rows below give T cell receptor beta chains drawn from one sample of a study of T cells in Graves' hyperthyroidism and ophthalmopathy. Via MiXCR, TCRdb re-called the multiplex PCR reads, giving one row per CDR3 protein. The sample lists hundreds of thousands of distinct CDR3 sequences, roughly 46% occurring once. Material: peripheral blood or thyroid tissue (not recorded which). Receptors originate from a woman aged 18-29 years with Graves' hyperthyroidism. Each CDR3 is given with its conserved first and last residue.

v_call,j_call,cdr3_length,cdr3_aa
TRBV7-6,TRBJ1-1,14,CASSSPILAIEAFF
TRBV25-1,TRBJ1-5,14,CASSEYHSNQPQHF
TRBV6-5,TRBJ1-3,16,CASSSLGTGYGNTIYF
TRBV2,TRBJ2-7,12,CASSEGTREQYF
TRBV15,TRBJ2-2,16,CATSRDLTGNTGELFF
TRBV29-1,TRBJ2-2,14,CSVGAPWSAGELFF
TRBV7-9,TRBJ1-2,16,CASSLGSSVYRGGYTF
TRBV7-3,TRBJ1-2,15,CASSLRVLGGNGYTF
TRBV7-9,TRBJ2-6,17,CASSPLGGTSGANVLTF
TRBV6-5,TRBJ2-5,13,CASSLKGEETQYF
TRBV15,TRBJ2-2,15,CATSRDNPATGELFF
TRBV15,TRBJ2-7,16,CATSTGTSGRAYEQYF